These 2 T cell receptor beta chains originate from one sample sequenced in a study of cytomegalovirus exposure and HLA in healthy donors. Assay: immunoSEQ multiplex PCR; the TCRdb copy retains only in-frame clones and omits some. Of fewer than 75,000 clones in the sample, 85% to 95% were seen once. Material: PBMCs. All receptors derive from a woman under 30 in good health and CMV-seropositive.

This chain connects TRBV6-1 to TRBJ1-1; 8 bases align to TRBD1. Looked up from germline, CDR1 is MNHNS and CDR2 is SASEGT. The CDR3 is 17 residues long. Germline trimming cut 4 bases from V and 1 base from J; bases unmatched to any gene: 11. This CDR3 is CASSGGQGRLPNTEAFF. The CDR3 DNA is TGTGCCAGCAGTGGCGGACAGGGAAGGCTTCCGAACACTGAAGCTTTCTTT.

The rearrangement joins TRBV6-1 to TRBJ2-3; 11 nucleotides agree with TRBD2. The V segment lost 7 bases and the J segment 6 bases; nucleotides outside the gene matches: 9. The germline CDR1 and CDR2 sequences are MNHNS and SASEGT. The CDR3 covers 15 residues. The CDR3 DNA is TGTGCCAGCACCTTTACTAGCGGGAGACCGGATACGCAGTATTTT. Residues: CASTFTSGRPDTQYF.